This passage covers 12 T cell receptor beta chains from one sample sequenced in a study of blood T cell dynamics during melanoma immunotherapy. The time point was: pre-treatment baseline. Libraries were prepared by immunoSEQ multiplex PCR; TCRdb keeps only in-frame clonotypes and omits some of them. The table records under 15,000 clones, roughly 86% of them present only once. Sample: blood, taken from a patient treated with checkpoint blockade. These receptors were taken from a human donor with melanoma.

The chain recombines TRBV2 with TRBJ1-2; D gene uncertain. The CDR3 length is 11 residues. Germline values: CDR1 SNHLY, CDR2 FYNNEI. V was clipped by 5 bases and J by 8 bases, with 9 bases between them. The CDR3 DNA reads TGTGCCAGCAGTCCTGGGGTCGGCTACACCTTC. Its translation is CASSPGVGYTF.

This clone was recorded a few times. The chain uses TRBV6-5 and TRBJ2-6; 8 nucleotides line up with TRBD1. This CDR3 is 15 amino acids long. Germline CDR1 reads MNHEY; CDR2 reads SVGAGI. V was clipped by 11 bases and J by 0 bases; unmatched bases: 6. CDR3 loop: CAAGQGISGANVLTF. The CDR3 DNA is TGTGCCGCAGGACAGGGAATCTCTGGGGCCAACGTCCTGACTTTC.

The V and J genes are TRBV2 and TRBJ1-2; 8 bases map to TRBD1. Germline loops: CDR1 SNHLY, CDR2 FYNNEI. This CDR3 has 13 amino acids. J gave up 9 bases and V 5 bases, and 8 bases lay outside the gene matches. The chain's CDR3 is CASSPGQGRSYTF. The CDR3 coding sequence is TGTGCCAGCAGTCCAGGACAGGGTCGAAGCTACACCTTC.

This chain links TRBV19 with TRBJ1-2; tentatively, D is TRBD1 (6 bases). Trimming stripped 6 bases from V and 4 bases from J, with 12 bases between. Germline loops: CDR1 LNHDA, CDR2 SQIVND (reference sequence). The CDR3 length is 13 residues. The CDR3 nucleotides read TGTGCCAGTAGGACAGGTCCGAGCTATGGCTACACCTTC. Protein sequence: CASRTGPSYGYTF.

This chain connects TRBV2 to TRBJ2-1, with 15 bases lining up with TRBD2. The CDR3 length is 14 residues. Germline CDR1 SNHLY, CDR2 FYNNEI. The ends lost 6 bases at V and 15 bases at J; junction bases unmatched: 9. The CDR3, as DNA: TGTGCCAGCAGGGGAGGACTAGCGGGAGGGGGTCCGTTCTTC. Protein product: CASRGGLAGGGPFF.

The chain links TRBV9 to TRBJ1-6; D possibly corresponds to TRBD1 (5 bases). This CDR3 contains 16 residues. The V gene lost 0 bases and the J gene lost 0 bases, with 7 bases spanning the gap. Germline V gene data show CDR1 as SGDLS and CDR2 as YYNGEE. The CDR3: CASSVAGSSYNSPLHF. The CDR3 bases are TGTGCCAGCAGCGTAGCAGGGAGCTCCTATAATTCACCCCTCCACTTT.

The chain couples TRBV21-1 to TRBJ2-5; the table's TRBD2 call for D was not verified on the DNA. TRBV21-1 is flagged as a pseudogene. The CDR3 is 14 residues long. CDR3 sequence reads: CASSFSGCQETQYF. The CDR3, as DNA: TGTGCCAGCAGCTTTTCGGGGTGTCAAGAGACCCAGTACTTC.

V is TRBV9 and J is TRBJ2-2; D not certain. Germline V gene data show CDR1 as SGDLS and CDR2 as YYNGEE. Trimming took off 4 bases at V and 0 bases at J, with 4 bases between the two ends. The CDR3 totals 13 residues. The CDR3, as DNA: TGTGCCAGCAGCACTACGAACACCGGGGAGCTGTTTTTT. Amino acids: CASSTTNTGELFF.

The chain has TRBV2 and TRBJ1-3, with TRBD1 as a possible D gene (6 bases). CDR3 length: 16 residues. The germline gives CDR1 SNHLY, CDR2 FYNNEI. The ends were cut back, 5 bases at V and 0 bases at J, with 14 bases in the middle. Here the CDR3 reads CASSLRTVHSGNTIYF. CDR3 nucleotide sequence: TGTGCCAGCAGTCTTCGGACAGTCCACTCTGGAAACACCATATATTTT.

This chain uses TRBV9 with TRBJ1-6, with D unresolved. The V gene lost 4 bases and the J gene lost 13 bases, with 18 bases spanning the gap. In germline, CDR1 is SGDLS, CDR2 YYNGEE. This CDR3 comprises 14 residues. The CDR3 loop reads CASSLTHLNSPLHF. The CDR3 nucleotides are TGTGCCAGCAGCCTGACACACCTAAACTCGCCCCTCCACTTT.

J is TRBJ1-6 and V is TRBV9; 7 bases are a match to TRBD1. V gave up 0 bases and J gave up 9 bases; unmatched junction bases: 12. Germline loops: CDR1 SGDLS, CDR2 YYNGEE. The CDR3 spans 17 residues. CDR3 sequence: CASSVAGAGGSGSPLHF. DNA for the CDR3: TGTGCCAGCAGCGTAGCGGGCGCAGGGGGATCGGGTTCACCCCTCCACTTT.

This sequence joins TRBV5-4 and TRBJ2-1; D gene ambiguous. Trimming shortened V by 0 bases and J by 5 bases, and 6 bases separated the two germline ends. Germline loops: CDR1 SGHNT, CDR2 YYREEE (reference sequence). There are 13 residues in the CDR3. CDR3: CASSLELNNEQFF. Here the CDR3 DNA reads TGTGCCAGCAGCTTGGAACTTAACAATGAGCAGTTCTTC.